The 26 T cell receptor beta chains presented below share a single source sample, sequenced in a study of vaccination effects on CD4 cells after COVID-19. Prior to sequencing, the ViraFEST assay stimulated PBMC with viral peptide pools, which expanded the antigen-specific CD4+ T cells. Cells that had been cultured for roughly eleven days were the source of isolated CD4+ T cells. Vaccine recipients, nucleocapsid antibody negative, had no prior SARS-CoV-2 infection. Data came from immunoSEQ multiplex PCR; TCRdb stores just in-frame clones and leaves some out. This sample has 35,000 to 40,000 clones; under 70% occur once, and the top ten carry 15%. What these receptors recognize is not known. The sequencing here drew on CD4+ T cells from PBMCs cultured with HCoV-OC43 spike peptides, taken before COVID-19 vaccination. Described subset: HCoV-OC43 spike overlapping peptide pool stimulation. Every receptor here comes from a human donor who received a COVID-19 vaccine.

V is TRBV5-1 and J is TRBJ2-1; TRBD2 matches at 16 bases. The CDR3 runs to 19 residues. V gave up 0 bases and J gave up 4 bases; unmatched junction bases: 7. Germline CDR1 reads SGHRS; CDR2 reads YFSETQ. The CDR3 spells CASSLAGTSGRAVYNEQFF. The CDR3 nucleotides read TGCGCCAGCAGCTTGGCCGGGACTAGCGGGAGGGCCGTGTACAATGAGCAGTTCTTC.

This chain joins TRBV7-8 and TRBJ2-7; D unclear. The CDR3 is 13 amino acids. Trimming shortened V by 1 base and J by 3 bases, and 7 bases separated the two germline ends. The germline V gene has CDR1 SGHVS and CDR2 FQNEAQ. Written as DNA, the CDR3 is TGTGCCAGCAGCTTAGTGGACGTCTACGAGCAGTACTTC. Protein product: CASSLVDVYEQYF.

The V call is TRBV5-1, the J call TRBJ2-3, with no clear D. The germline V gene has CDR1 SGHRS and CDR2 YFSETQ. The ends were cut back, 5 bases at V and 0 bases at J, with 10 bases in the middle. The CDR3 totals 14 residues. The CDR3, as DNA: TGCGCCAGCAGGGGTCAGTTTAGCACAGATACGCAGTATTTT. Protein sequence: CASRGQFSTDTQYF.

This sequence joins TRBV6-5 and TRBJ2-7; TRBD1 is a possible D gene (5 bases). The CDR3 covers 11 residues. The V gene's germline CDR1 is MNHEY and CDR2 SVGAGI. CDR3 sequence: CALQGPYEQYF. CDR3 DNA sequence: TGTGCACTTCAGGGTCCCTACGAGCAGTACTTC.

This sequence joins TRBV5-1 and TRBJ1-1; possibly TRBD1 for D (6 bases). Germline CDR1 reads SGHRS; CDR2 reads YFSETQ. Between the trimmed V and J ends, which lost 0 bases and 5 bases, there was a span of 14 bases. The CDR3 sequence is 15 residues long. The CDR3 spells CASSLGTVARTEAFF. The CDR3 DNA is TGCGCCAGCAGCTTGGGGACAGTTGCCAGGACTGAAGCTTTCTTT.

The chain links TRBV6-5 to TRBJ1-3; D gene uncertain. The CDR3 has 11 amino acids. Between the trimmed V and J ends, which lost 6 bases and 6 bases, there was a span of 6 bases. Germline CDR1 MNHEY, CDR2 SVGAGI. The CDR3 loop is CASSNLNTIYF. The CDR3 DNA reads TGTGCCAGCAGCAATTTAAACACCATATATTTT.

The V gene is TRBV30, the J gene TRBJ2-2, with 8 bases lining up with TRBD1. Germline CDR1 is GTSNPN and CDR2 is SVGIG (reference sequence). V dropped 2 bases and J dropped 5; count of bases not matched to a gene: 10. The CDR3 length is 16 residues. The CDR3 nucleotides read TGTGCCTGGAGTCACAGGGGGGCTGAGGGTACCGGGGAGCTGTTTTTT. This translates into CAWSHRGAEGTGELFF.

The chain couples TRBV4-1 to TRBJ2-3; D is uncertain. The CDR3 loop spans 17 amino acids. V was shortened by 1 base and J by 6 bases, with 20 bases between the two germline ends. Germline CDR1 is MGHRA and CDR2 is YSYEKL. The CDR3: CASSQATRFLLRDTQYF. CDR3 DNA: TGCGCCAGCAGCCAAGCAACCAGGTTCTTACTTCGGGATACGCAGTATTTT.

This chain links TRBV28 with TRBJ1-4; possibly TRBD1 for D (6 bases). The CDR3 covers 16 residues. Germline V CDR1 and CDR2: MDHEN, SYDVKM. Trimming left V 3 bases short and J 0 bases short, with 11 bases between. The chain's CDR3 is CASSFWDIATNEKLFF. The CDR3 DNA reads TGTGCCAGCAGTTTCTGGGACATAGCAACTAATGAAAAACTGTTTTTT.

Many counts were recorded for this clone. The J gene is TRBJ2-7, the V gene TRBV5-1; the D gene is possibly TRBD1 (6 bases). Deletions cut 0 bases from V and 10 bases from J, with 17 bases between. Germline assignment: CDR1 SGHRS and CDR2 YFSETQ. The CDR3 is made up of 14 amino acids. CDR3 loop: CASSLVRTAPVQYF. The CDR3 bases are TGCGCCAGCAGCTTGGTGAGGACAGCTCCCGTCCAGTACTTC.

The V and J genes are TRBV9 and TRBJ2-1, with 10 bases matching TRBD2. With 5 bases clipped from V and 4 bases from J, the junction kept 15 bases outside the gene matches. The germline gives CDR1 SGDLS, CDR2 YYNGEE. This CDR3 comprises 18 residues. The CDR3 bases are TGTGCCAGCAGAGGGGGGTCGTCCAATAGCGGGAGGTACAATGAGCAGTTCTTC. Protein: CASRGGSSNSGRYNEQFF.

V and J are TRBV10-3 and TRBJ1-1, with 9 positions matching TRBD1. This CDR3 comprises 15 residues. Per the germline V gene, CDR1 is ENHRY and CDR2 is SYGVKD. Trimming at V came to 0 bases and at J to 5 bases, leaving 4 bases not matched to a gene. The CDR3, as DNA: TGTGCCATCAGTGAGTCGGGGACAGGGCAAACTGAAGCTTTCTTT. Its translation is CAISESGTGQTEAFF.

The chain has TRBV11-3 and TRBJ2-3, with D possibly TRBD1 on 6 matching bases. Deletions cut 4 bases from V and 3 bases from J, with 14 bases between. The CDR3 totals 15 residues. CDR1 is SGHNT and CDR2 is YENEEA in the germline V gene. The CDR3 DNA reads TGTGCCAGCAGCTCCGGGACATACTTTACAGATACGCAGTATTTT. It translates to CASSSGTYFTDTQYF.

There are a few counts of this clone. The chain recombines TRBV6-1 with TRBJ1-2; D is unresolved. Trimming took 0 bases from V and 6 from J, leaving 14 bases between them. The CDR3 consists of 15 residues. Germline CDR1 reads MNHNS; CDR2 reads SASEGT. The CDR3 loop reads CASSEASLGLNGYTF. Written as DNA, the CDR3 is TGTGCCAGCAGTGAAGCTAGTCTCGGGCTCAATGGCTACACCTTC.

This clone was observed a handful of times. This chain connects TRBV5-8 to TRBJ2-4; unclear D gene. This CDR3 spans 16 amino acids. The V end was cut by 2 bases, the J end by 0 bases, with 12 bases between. Germline lookup yields CDR1 SGHTS and CDR2 YDEGEE. CDR3 residues: CASSFGRTQAKNIQYF. In DNA form, the CDR3 reads TGTGCCAGCAGCTTCGGGCGCACACAAGCCAAAAACATTCAGTACTTC.

The V call is TRBV20-1, the J call TRBJ2-1; 7 bases match TRBD1. CDR1 is DFQATT and CDR2 is SNEGSKA in the germline V gene (reference sequence). The CDR3 runs 16 residues. V shed 3 bases and J 1 base; nucleotides not matched to a gene: 9. In nucleotides, the CDR3 is TGCAGTGCTAGTCTAAGGGGGCTGAGATCCTACAATGAGCAGTTCTTC. Amino acid sequence: CSASLRGLRSYNEQFF.

This clone appeared a few times. CDR3 region: CASGLVGPHGYTF. The CDR3 bases are TGTGCTAGTGGTTTGGTTGGCCCCCATGGCTACACCTTC. This chain joins TRBV12-5 and TRBJ1-2, with D hard to call. V was trimmed by 0 bases and J by 6 bases, leaving 8 bases between them. The CDR3 is 13 residues long. CDR1 is LGHNT and CDR2 is FRNRAP in the germline V gene.

V gene TRBV5-6 combines with J gene TRBJ1-6; a weak D match, TRBD1 (5 bases). The germline gives CDR1 SGHDT, CDR2 YYEEEE. The CDR3 is 16 amino acids. With 0 bases removed from V and 4 bases from J, the gap between germline ends came to 11 bases. CDR3 sequence: CASSLESGRYNSPLHF. The CDR3 bases are TGTGCCAGCAGCTTGGAGTCAGGGAGGTATAATTCACCCCTCCACTTT.

This sequence joins TRBV7-9 and TRBJ2-2; D call uncertain. Germline V CDR1 and CDR2: SEHNR, FQNEAQ (reference sequence). The V end was cut by 5 bases, the J end by 5 bases, with 9 bases between. The CDR3 is made up of 13 amino acids. CDR3 bases: TGTGCCAGCAGCGCTCGCGCTACCGGGGAGCTGTTTTTT. It is translated as CASSARATGELFF.

The chain uses TRBV11-2 and TRBJ1-3; D uncertain. Trimming removed 5 bases from V and 2 bases from J, with 10 bases in between. Germline loops: CDR1 SGHAT, CDR2 FQNNGV. The CDR3 sequence is 14 residues long. The CDR3 sequence: CASSHPRTGNTIYF. The CDR3 bases are TGTGCCAGCAGCCACCCCCGAACTGGAAACACCATATATTTT.

This clone was picked up a small number of times. The J gene is TRBJ1-2, the V gene TRBV6-5, with D unresolved. Germline V CDR1 and CDR2: MNHEY, SVGAGI. The CDR3 extends over 11 amino acids. V was cut by 7 bases and J by 5 bases, with 8 bases left in between. The CDR3 is CASKGLYGYTF. In nucleotides, the CDR3 is TGTGCCAGCAAAGGGCTTTATGGCTACACCTTC.

This chain uses TRBV7-6 with TRBJ2-7, with TRBD2 as a possible D gene (5 bases). Germline V CDR1 and CDR2: SGHVS, FNYEAQ. CDR3 length equals 15 residues. V dropped 5 bases and J dropped 3 bases, with 17 bases sitting between them. The CDR3 protein is CASSPGLPGGYEQYF. As DNA, the CDR3 is TGTGCCAGCAGCCCAGGACTTCCAGGTGGCTACGAGCAGTACTTC.

The chain employs TRBV4-1 and TRBJ1-6, with D possibly matching TRBD1 (5 bases). The CDR3 sequence is 15 residues long. Per the germline V gene, CDR1 is MGHRA and CDR2 is YSYEKL. Trimming took off 0 bases at V and 8 bases at J, with 11 bases between the two ends. The CDR3 reads CASSQESGSHSPLHF. In DNA, the CDR3 is TGCGCCAGCAGCCAAGAGTCAGGGAGTCATTCACCCCTCCACTTT.

The V gene is TRBV24-1, the J gene TRBJ2-5; D remains ambiguous. CDR3 length equals 17 residues. CDR1 and CDR2 from the germline V gene are KGHDR and SFDVKD. The V end was cut by 3 bases, the J end by 0 bases, with 16 bases between. CDR3 sequence: CATSDPAGPGNQETQYF. The CDR3 nucleotides are TGTGCCACCAGTGATCCAGCCGGTCCTGGGAACCAAGAGACCCAGTACTTC.

The V call is TRBV16, the J call TRBJ1-2; no reliable D call. Trimming pared 1 base from V and 8 bases from J, leaving 14 bases between. Germline V gene sequence: CDR1 KGHSY, CDR2 FQNENV. The CDR3 has 14 amino acids. Here the CDR3 reads CASSQFSDWGGYTF. For the CDR3, the DNA is TGTGCCAGCAGCCAATTCTCGGATTGGGGAGGCTACACCTTC. Complete variable domain (other parts from reference TRBV16 and TRBJ1-2): GEEVAQTPKHLVRGEGQKAKLYCAPIKGHSYVFWYQQVLKNEFKFLISFQNENVFDETGMPKERFSAKCLPNSPCSLEIQATKLEDSAVYFCASSQFSDWGGYTFGSGTRLTVV.

The chain recombines TRBV19 with TRBJ2-3; 8 bases line up with TRBD1. The germline V gene has CDR1 LNHDA and CDR2 SQIVND (reference sequence). This CDR3 has 15 residues. V gave up 5 bases and J gave up 2 bases; unmatched junction bases: 6. The CDR3 here is CASSDRDRYTDTQYF. CDR3 nucleotides: TGTGCCAGTAGTGACCGGGACAGGTACACAGATACGCAGTATTTT.